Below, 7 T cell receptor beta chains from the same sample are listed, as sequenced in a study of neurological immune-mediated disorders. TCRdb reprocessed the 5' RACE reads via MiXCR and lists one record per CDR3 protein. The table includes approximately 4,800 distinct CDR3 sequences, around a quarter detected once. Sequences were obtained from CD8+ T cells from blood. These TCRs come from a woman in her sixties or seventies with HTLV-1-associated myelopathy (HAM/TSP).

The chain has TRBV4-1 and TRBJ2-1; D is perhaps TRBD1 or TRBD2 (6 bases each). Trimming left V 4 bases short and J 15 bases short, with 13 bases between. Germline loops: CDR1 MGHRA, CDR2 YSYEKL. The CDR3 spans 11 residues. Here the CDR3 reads CASSPGGGLFF. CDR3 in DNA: TGCGCCAGCAGCCCTGGTGGGGGGCTGTTCTTC.

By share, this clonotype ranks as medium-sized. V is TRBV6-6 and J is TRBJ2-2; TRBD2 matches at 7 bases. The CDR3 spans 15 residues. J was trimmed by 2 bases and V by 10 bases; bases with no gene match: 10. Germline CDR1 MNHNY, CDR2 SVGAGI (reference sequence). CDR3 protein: CATSGEGPNTGELFF. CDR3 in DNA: TGTGCCACCTCCGGGGAGGGGCCCAACACCGGGGAGCTGTTTTTT.

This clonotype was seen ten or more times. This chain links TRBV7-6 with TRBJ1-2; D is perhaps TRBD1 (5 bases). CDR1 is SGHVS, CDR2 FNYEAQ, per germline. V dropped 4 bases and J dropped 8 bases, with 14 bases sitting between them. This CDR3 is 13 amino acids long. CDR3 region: CASSSTEGHGYTF. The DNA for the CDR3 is TGTGCCAGCAGCTCGACCGAAGGACACGGCTACACCTTC.

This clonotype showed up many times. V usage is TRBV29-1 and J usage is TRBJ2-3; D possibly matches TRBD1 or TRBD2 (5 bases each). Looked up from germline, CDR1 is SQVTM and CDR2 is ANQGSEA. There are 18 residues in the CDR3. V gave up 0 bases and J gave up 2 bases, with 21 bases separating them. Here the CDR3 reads CSVEDPGSGVGATDTQYF. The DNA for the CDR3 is TGCAGCGTTGAAGATCCGGGGTCTGGTGTTGGGGCCACAGATACGCAGTATTTT.

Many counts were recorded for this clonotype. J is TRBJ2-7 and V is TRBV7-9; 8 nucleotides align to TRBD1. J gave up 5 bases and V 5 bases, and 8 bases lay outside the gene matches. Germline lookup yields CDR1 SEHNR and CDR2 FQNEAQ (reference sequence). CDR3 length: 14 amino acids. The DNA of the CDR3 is TGTGCCAGCAGCCGAAGTGCAGGGGGCGACGAGCAGTACTTC. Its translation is CASSRSAGGDEQYF.

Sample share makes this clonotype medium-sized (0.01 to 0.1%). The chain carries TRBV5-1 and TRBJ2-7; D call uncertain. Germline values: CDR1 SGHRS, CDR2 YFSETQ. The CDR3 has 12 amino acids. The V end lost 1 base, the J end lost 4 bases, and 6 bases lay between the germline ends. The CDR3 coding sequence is TGCGCCAGCAGCTTGACAGCTTACGAGCAGTACTTC. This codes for CASSLTAYEQYF. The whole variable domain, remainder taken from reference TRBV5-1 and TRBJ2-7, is KAGVTQTPRYLIKTRGQQVTLSCSPISGHRSVSWYQQTPGQGLQFLFEYFSETQRNKGNFPGRFSGRQFSNSRSEMNVSTLELGDSALYLCASSLTAYEQYFGPGTRLTVT.

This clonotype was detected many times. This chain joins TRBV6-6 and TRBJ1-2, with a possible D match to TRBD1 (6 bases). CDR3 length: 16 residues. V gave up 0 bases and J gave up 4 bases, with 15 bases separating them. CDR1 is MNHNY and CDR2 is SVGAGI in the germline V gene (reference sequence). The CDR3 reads CASSYSSTGARYGYTF. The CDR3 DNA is TGTGCCAGCAGTTACTCCTCGACAGGCGCCCGCTATGGCTACACCTTC.